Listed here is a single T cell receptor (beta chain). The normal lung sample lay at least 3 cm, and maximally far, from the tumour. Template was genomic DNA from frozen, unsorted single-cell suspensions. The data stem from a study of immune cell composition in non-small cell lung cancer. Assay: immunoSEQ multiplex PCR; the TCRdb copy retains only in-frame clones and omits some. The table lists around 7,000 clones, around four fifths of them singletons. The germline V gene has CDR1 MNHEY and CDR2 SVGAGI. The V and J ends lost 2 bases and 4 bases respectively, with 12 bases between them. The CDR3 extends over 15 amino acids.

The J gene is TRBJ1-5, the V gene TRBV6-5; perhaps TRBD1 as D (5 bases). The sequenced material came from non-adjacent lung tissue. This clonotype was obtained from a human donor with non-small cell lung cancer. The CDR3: CASSYTGFGNQPQHF. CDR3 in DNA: TGTGCCAGCAGTTACACAGGTTTTGGGAATCAGCCCCAGCATTTT.